This T cell receptor (beta chain) is from a study of blood T cell repertoires in COVID-19. Turning to the study itself: Sample material is recorded as cDNA or gDNA derived from T cells, B-cell-depleted T cells, or PBMCs.

Per the original methods: Estimates of nucleated cell counts were drawn from the amplification of reference gene primers. Clones were read by immunoSEQ multiplex PCR, and TCRdb kept only the in-frame ones, dropping some. That table gives V, J and clone size, and the DNA gave D and trimming. Of about 300,000 clones detected, over 85% appear once; the ten largest clones hold 1.5% to 2%. V lost 4 bases and J 5 bases, leaving 12 bases between the germline ends. The CDR3 is 13 residues long. CDR1 SGHTA and CDR2 FQGNSA come from the germline V gene. The V gene is TRBV7-2, the J gene TRBJ2-7; possibly TRBD2 for D (6 bases). This sequence originates from a woman aged 25 to 39 with COVID-19, enrolled during active disease. Material for sequencing was peripheral blood. The CDR3 nucleotides are TGTGCCAGCAGCTATGCGGGGTGGAACGAGCAGTACTTC. Protein sequence: CASSYAGWNEQYF. Supplemented by reference TRBV7-2 and TRBJ2-7, the full variable domain reads GAGVSQSPSNKVTEKGKDVELRCDPISGHTALYWYRQSLGQGLEFLIYFQGNSAPDKSGLPSDRFSAERTGGSVSTLTIQRTQQEDSAVYLCASSYAGWNEQYFGPGTRLTVT.